The next 25 T cell receptor beta chains were all read from a single sample in a study of OX40 agonist ivuxolimab in advanced cancers. Libraries were prepared by immunoSEQ multiplex PCR; TCRdb keeps only in-frame clonotypes and omits some of them. The sample gives approximately 50,000 clones, roughly 80% of which show up once; about 3.9% is in the top ten. Sample: CD4+ or CD8+ T cells sorted from blood, taken in a trial of the OX40 agonist ivuxolimab. The receptor source for this set is an adult with an advanced solid tumor such as melanoma, head and neck, liver or kidney cancer.

This clone was observed a single time. V usage is TRBV10-3 and J usage is TRBJ2-3; 9 bases fit TRBD1. Germline V gives CDR1 ENHRY, CDR2 SYGVKD. V shed 4 bases, J shed 1 base, and the junction held 3 bases outside the gene matches. The CDR3 loop spans 15 amino acids. CDR3 sequence reads: CAISGGQGGTDTQYF. The CDR3 region has the DNA TGTGCCATCAGTGGGGGACAGGGAGGCACAGATACGCAGTATTTT.

This sequence joins TRBV30 and TRBJ2-5; D is perhaps TRBD2 (6 bases). The CDR3 covers 12 residues. The ends were cut back, 5 bases at V and 6 bases at J, with 13 bases in the middle. In germline, CDR1 is GTSNPN, CDR2 SVGIG (reference sequence). The CDR3 region is CAWGTDAKTQYF. The CDR3, as DNA: TGTGCCTGGGGGACTGACGCGAAGACCCAGTACTTC.

The gene calls are TRBV28 and TRBJ1-2; no firm D call. The V gene's germline CDR1 is MDHEN and CDR2 SYDVKM. Trimming took off 6 bases at V and 2 bases at J, with 13 bases between the two ends. The CDR3 runs 14 residues. The CDR3 sequence is CASRTPAANYGYTF. The DNA for the CDR3 is TGTGCCAGCAGGACTCCGGCAGCGAACTATGGCTACACCTTC.

This clone was seen a handful of times. V is TRBV19 and J is TRBJ1-1; D is possibly TRBD1 (5 bases). V was trimmed by 3 bases and J by 4 bases, leaving 15 bases between them. CDR1 and CDR2 from the germline V gene are LNHDA and SQIVND (reference sequence). The CDR3 has 15 amino acids. The CDR3 DNA reads as TGTGCCAGTAGTATGCGCGAGGGAAGGGGCACTGAAGCTTTCTTT. Its translation is CASSMREGRGTEAFF.

The rearrangement joins TRBV10-3 to TRBJ2-3; TRBD2 agrees at 7 bases. CDR1 is ENHRY, CDR2 SYGVKD, per germline. CDR3 length: 15 residues. V shed 3 bases and J 5 bases; nucleotides not matched to a gene: 8. CDR3 region: CAISDLAGGEDTQYF. In nucleotides, the CDR3 is TGTGCCATCAGTGATTTAGCGGGCGGGGAAGATACGCAGTATTTT.

The chain carries TRBV11-2 and TRBJ2-2; D not resolved. V was cut by 6 bases and J by 1 base, with 9 bases left in between. Per the germline V gene, CDR1 is SGHAT and CDR2 is FQNNGV. This CDR3 is built from 14 residues. The DNA for the CDR3 is TGTGCCAGCAGGCGGACGGTGAACACCGGGGAGCTGTTTTTT. Its translation is CASRRTVNTGELFF. Full variable domain (missing parts from reference TRBV11-2 and TRBJ2-2): EAGVAQSPRYKIIEKRQSVAFWCNPISGHATLYWYQQILGQGPKLLIQFQNNGVVDDSQLPKDRFSAERLKGVDSTLKIQPAKLEDSAVYLCASRRTVNTGELFFGEGSRLTVL.

The CDR3 nucleotides are TGCAGTGCGCCGGATAAAGCTTTCTTT. Protein product: CSAPDKAFF. This rearrangement joins TRBV20-1 to TRBJ1-1; D call uncertain. CDR1 and CDR2 from the germline V gene are DFQATT and SNEGSKA (reference sequence). V was shortened by 6 bases and J by 9 bases, with 8 bases between the two germline ends. The CDR3 spans 9 residues.

This rearrangement joins TRBV5-6 to TRBJ2-2; D possibly corresponds to TRBD2 (6 bases). The CDR3 runs to 15 residues. V was pared by 7 bases and J by 3 bases, with 16 bases between. CDR1 SGHDT and CDR2 YYEEEE come from the germline V gene. Written as DNA, the CDR3 is TGTGCCAGCGGACTGCTGGGACTCTACACCGGGGAGCTGTTTTTT. It yields the protein CASGLLGLYTGELFF.

The genes are TRBV4-1 and TRBJ2-3, with D tentatively TRBD2 (6 bases). The germline gives CDR1 MGHRA, CDR2 YSYEKL. This CDR3 has 18 amino acids. Trimming left V 0 bases short and J 1 base short, with 17 bases between. CDR3 nucleotides: TGCGCCAGCAGCCAAGATCGTGGGTCGGCGGGGCGCACAGATACGCAGTATTTT. Translating it yields CASSQDRGSAGRTDTQYF.

V is TRBV19 and J is TRBJ2-7; D is uncertain. V was shortened by 6 bases and J by 0 bases, with 12 bases between the two germline ends. CDR1 and CDR2 from the germline V gene are LNHDA and SQIVND (reference sequence). The CDR3 loop spans 14 amino acids. The CDR3 DNA follows: TGTGCCAGTAGCCCAGGCTTCGACTCCTACGAGCAGTACTTC. It specifies CASSPGFDSYEQYF.

The chain combines TRBV2 with TRBJ1-5; tentative D call: TRBD1 (6 bases). The length of the CDR3 is 14 residues. Trimming stripped 3 bases from V and 6 bases from J, with 12 bases between. Germline V gives CDR1 SNHLY, CDR2 FYNNEI. The CDR3 DNA follows: TGTGCCAGCAGTGAGGGGGCTGGGGGTCAGCCCCAGCATTTT. It encodes CASSEGAGGQPQHF.

The gene calls are TRBV14 and TRBJ2-5; TRBD1 or TRBD2 may be the D gene (5 bases each). V dropped 0 bases and J dropped 2 bases, with 22 bases sitting between them. Germline V lookup: CDR1 SGHDN, CDR2 FVKESK. The CDR3 length is 19 residues. CDR3 in DNA: TGTGCCAGCAGCCAAGATGGGGAGATCTGGGGGACCACTCAAGAGACCCAGTACTTC. Its protein product is CASSQDGEIWGTTQETQYF.

The rearrangement links TRBV13 to TRBJ2-1, with a possible D match to TRBD1 (5 bases). The V end was cut by 5 bases, the J end by 9 bases, with 26 bases between. The CDR3 extends over 17 amino acids. Germline-derived CDR1 and CDR2 are PRHDT and FYEKMQ (reference sequence). The CDR3 DNA reads TGTGCCAGCAGCGTGAACCCCGCACAGGTTAAAGTGGGTGAGCAGTTCTTC. Residues: CASSVNPAQVKVGEQFF. The full variable domain, in which reference TRBV13 and TRBJ2-1 provide the parts outside the CDR3, is AAGVIQSPRHLIKEKRETATLKCYPIPRHDTVYWYQQGPGQDPQFLISFYEKMQSDKGSIPDRFSAQQFSDYHSELNMSSLELGDSALYFCASSVNPAQVKVGEQFFGPGTRLTVL.

The chain employs TRBV7-9 and TRBJ2-1; 12 nucleotides line up with TRBD2. The V gene's germline CDR1 is SEHNR and CDR2 FQNEAQ (reference sequence). Trimming cost V 2 bases and J 7 bases; bases outside gene matches: 12. CDR3 length: 18 residues. CDR3 DNA: TGTGCCAGCAGCTTACCCCCTAGACTAGCGGGAGTTCGAAATGAGCAGTTCTTC. Translation: CASSLPPRLAGVRNEQFF.

This clone was seen once. The V call is TRBV5-1, the J call TRBJ2-5, with D perhaps matching TRBD1 (7 bases). Between the trimmed V and J ends, which lost 7 bases and 0 bases, there was a span of 16 bases. This CDR3 has 15 residues. CDR1 SGHRS and CDR2 YFSETQ come from the germline V gene. The CDR3 DNA follows: TGCGCCAGCGGCCCGCAGGGGGGTGACCAAGAGACCCAGTACTTC. Translating gives CASGPQGGDQETQYF.

The V gene is TRBV29-1, the J gene TRBJ2-6; no reliable D call. CDR3 size: 13 residues. Trimming took 5 bases from V and 0 from J, leaving 5 bases between them. Germline-derived CDR1 and CDR2 are SQVTM and ANQGSEA. DNA of the CDR3: TGCAGCGTTTTTTACTCTGGGGCCAACGTCCTGACTTTC. Translation gives CSVFYSGANVLTF.

The chain uses TRBV6-5 and TRBJ2-7; 7 bases agree with TRBD1. Germline lookup yields CDR1 MNHEY and CDR2 SVGAGI. V gave up 5 bases and J gave up 0 bases; unmatched junction bases: 7. CDR3 length: 15 residues. The CDR3 sequence is CASSKPGQSSYEQYF. In nucleotides, the CDR3 is TGTGCCAGCAGTAAACCGGGACAGAGCTCCTACGAGCAGTACTTC.

CDR3: CASSESYGYTF. CDR3 bases: TGTGCCAGCAGTGAAAGCTATGGCTACACCTTC. J is TRBJ1-2 and V is TRBV2; no reliable D call. V gave up 2 bases and J gave up 4 bases, with 2 bases separating them. From germline, CDR1 is SNHLY and CDR2 FYNNEI. CDR3 length equals 11 residues.

V and J are TRBV7-2 and TRBJ2-3, with a possible D match to TRBD2 (5 bases). Germline V CDR1 and CDR2: SGHTA, FQGNSA. CDR3 length: 16 amino acids. V lost 2 bases to trimming and J lost 1 base, with 13 bases between them. CDR3 bases: TGTGCCAGCAGCTTACAGGCCCGGGGAGGCACAGATACGCAGTATTTT. Its protein is CASSLQARGGTDTQYF. The full variable domain, completed using reference TRBV7-2 and TRBJ2-3, is GAGVSQSPSNKVTEKGKDVELRCDPISGHTALYWYRQSLGQGLEFLIYFQGNSAPDKSGLPSDRFSAERTGGSVSTLTIQRTQQEDSAVYLCASSLQARGGTDTQYFGPGTRLTVL.

The V gene is TRBV6-5, the J gene TRBJ1-1; D is possibly TRBD1 (5 bases). Per the germline V gene, CDR1 is MNHEY and CDR2 is SVGAGI. The germline V and J ends were trimmed by 2 bases and 3 bases, with 10 bases remaining between them. The length of the CDR3 is 14 residues. The CDR3 is CASSYHRGDTEAFF. The DNA for the CDR3 is TGTGCCAGCAGTTACCACCGAGGGGACACTGAAGCTTTCTTT.

The V gene is TRBV7-8, the J gene TRBJ2-3; D gene uncertain. The CDR3 covers 12 residues. Per the germline V gene, CDR1 is SGHVS and CDR2 is FQNEAQ. The V end was cut by 7 bases, the J end by 0 bases, with 5 bases between. The CDR3 DNA is TGTGCCAGCACAGGTAGCACAGATACGCAGTATTTT. This gives the protein CASTGSTDTQYF.

The gene calls are TRBV5-1 and TRBJ1-2; 9 bases map to TRBD1. Germline CDR1 reads SGHRS; CDR2 reads YFSETQ. V lost 0 bases to trimming and J lost 5 bases; unmatched junction nucleotides: 2. CDR3 length: 14 residues. CDR3 bases: TGCGCCAGCAGCTTGGGGGGACAGGGATATGGCTACACCTTC. It is translated as CASSLGGQGYGYTF.

This chain connects TRBV30 to TRBJ1-5; tentatively, D is TRBD1 (6 bases). The ends were cut back, 4 bases at V and 4 bases at J, with 20 bases in the middle. CDR3 size: 16 residues. CDR1 and CDR2 from the germline V gene are GTSNPN and SVGIG (reference sequence). The CDR3 DNA is TGTGCCTGGAACCCCCTAGGGGAAGGGGGTAATCAGCCCCAGCATTTT. Translation: CAWNPLGEGGNQPQHF.

The chain is built from TRBV4-1 and TRBJ2-3; D unclear. V lost 6 bases and J lost 2, with 15 bases in between. This CDR3 has 15 amino acids. Germline-derived CDR1 and CDR2 are MGHRA and YSYEKL. CDR3 nucleotides: TGCGCCAGCAGTCCTCCGGGCCCCATCACAGATACGCAGTATTTT. This gives the protein CASSPPGPITDTQYF.

The rearrangement links TRBV2 to TRBJ1-3; a weak D match, TRBD1 (5 bases). Trimming removed 6 bases from V and 4 bases from J, with 10 bases in between. Germline V CDR1 and CDR2: SNHLY, FYNNEI. The CDR3 is 13 residues long. The CDR3 nucleotides are TGTGCCAGCAGGCGGGACGCAGGAAACACCATATATTTT. It specifies CASRRDAGNTIYF.